The entry below gives a single T cell receptor (beta chain) sequence along with its context. The sample originates from a study of blood T cell repertoires in COVID-19. Study-level information: Specimens from acute and convalescent COVID-19 originated in the United States, Italy and Spain. PBMCs, B-cell-depleted T cells, or T cells provided the cDNA or gDNA that made up the material.

In the authors' methods: How many nucleated cells were present was estimated from reference gene primer amplification. Clones were sequenced by immunoSEQ multiplex PCR, and TCRdb holds only the in-frame ones, with some missing. That table furnishes V, J and clone size, whereas the DNA furnished D and trimming. The table has 35,000 to 50,000 clones, approximately 90% seen once. The clonotype originates from a human donor in a cohort sampled during active COVID-19. Sequenced: peripheral blood.

The CDR3, as DNA: TGTGCCAGCAGTCCGAGACTAGCGGGAGAAAACGAGCAGTACTTC. It is translated as CASSPRLAGENEQYF. The chain employs TRBV6-6 and TRBJ2-7, with 12 bases that match TRBD2. The germline gives CDR1 MNHNY, CDR2 SVGAGI (reference sequence). V shed 5 bases, J shed 5 bases, and the junction held 7 bases outside the gene matches. The CDR3 is 15 amino acids.